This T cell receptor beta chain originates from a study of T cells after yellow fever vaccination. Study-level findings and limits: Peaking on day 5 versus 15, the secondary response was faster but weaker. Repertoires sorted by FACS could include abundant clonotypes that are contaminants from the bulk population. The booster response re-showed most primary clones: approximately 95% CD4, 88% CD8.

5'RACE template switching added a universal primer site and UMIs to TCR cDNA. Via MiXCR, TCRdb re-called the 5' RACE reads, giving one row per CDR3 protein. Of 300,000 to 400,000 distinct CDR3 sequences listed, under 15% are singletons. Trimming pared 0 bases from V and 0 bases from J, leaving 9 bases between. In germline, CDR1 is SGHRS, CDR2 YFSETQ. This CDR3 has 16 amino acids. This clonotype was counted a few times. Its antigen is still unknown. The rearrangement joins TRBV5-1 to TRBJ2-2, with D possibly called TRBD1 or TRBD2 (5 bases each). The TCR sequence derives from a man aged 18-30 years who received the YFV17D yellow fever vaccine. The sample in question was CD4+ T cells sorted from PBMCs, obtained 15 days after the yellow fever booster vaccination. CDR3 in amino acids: CASSLGRGANTGELFF. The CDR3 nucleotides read TGCGCCAGCAGCTTGGGGCGAGGGGCGAACACCGGGGAGCTGTTTTTT.